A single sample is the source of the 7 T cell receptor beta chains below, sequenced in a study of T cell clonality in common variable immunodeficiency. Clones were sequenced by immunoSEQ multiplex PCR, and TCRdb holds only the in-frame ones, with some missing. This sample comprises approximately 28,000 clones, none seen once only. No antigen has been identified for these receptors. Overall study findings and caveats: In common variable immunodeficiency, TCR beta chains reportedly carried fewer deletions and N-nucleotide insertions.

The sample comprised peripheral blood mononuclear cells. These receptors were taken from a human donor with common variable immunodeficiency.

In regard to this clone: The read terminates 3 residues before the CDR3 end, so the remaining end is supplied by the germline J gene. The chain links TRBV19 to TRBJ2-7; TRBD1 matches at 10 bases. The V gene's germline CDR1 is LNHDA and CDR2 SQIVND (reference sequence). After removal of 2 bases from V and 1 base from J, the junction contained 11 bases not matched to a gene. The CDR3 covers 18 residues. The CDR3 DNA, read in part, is TGTGCCAGTAGTATACGGACTACCGGGACAGGGGATTCCTACGAG. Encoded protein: CASSIRTTGTGDSYE. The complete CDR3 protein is CASSIRTTGTGDSYEQYF. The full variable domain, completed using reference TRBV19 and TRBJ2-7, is DGGITQSPKYLFRKEGQNVTLSCEQNLNHDAMYWYRQDPGQGLRLIYYSQIVNDFQKGDIAEGYSVSREKKESFPLTVTSAQKNPTAFYLCASSIRTTGTGDSYEQYFGPGTRLTVT.

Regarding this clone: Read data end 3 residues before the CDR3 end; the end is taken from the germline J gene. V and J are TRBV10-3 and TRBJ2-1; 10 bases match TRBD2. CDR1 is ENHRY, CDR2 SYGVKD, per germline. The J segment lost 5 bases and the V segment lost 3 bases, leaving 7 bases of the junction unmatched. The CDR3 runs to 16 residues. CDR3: CAISDVLAGTNNEQFF. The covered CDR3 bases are TGTGCCATCAGTGATGTACTAGCGGGGACTAACAATGAG.

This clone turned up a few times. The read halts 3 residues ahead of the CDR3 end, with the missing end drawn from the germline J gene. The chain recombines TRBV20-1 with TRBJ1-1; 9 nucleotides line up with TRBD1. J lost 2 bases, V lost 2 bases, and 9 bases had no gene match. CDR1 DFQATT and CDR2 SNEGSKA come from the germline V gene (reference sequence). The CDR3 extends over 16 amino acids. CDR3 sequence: CSARSGQGVINTEAFF. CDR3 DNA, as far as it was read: TGCAGTGCTAGATCGGGACAGGGTGTGATCAACACTGAA.

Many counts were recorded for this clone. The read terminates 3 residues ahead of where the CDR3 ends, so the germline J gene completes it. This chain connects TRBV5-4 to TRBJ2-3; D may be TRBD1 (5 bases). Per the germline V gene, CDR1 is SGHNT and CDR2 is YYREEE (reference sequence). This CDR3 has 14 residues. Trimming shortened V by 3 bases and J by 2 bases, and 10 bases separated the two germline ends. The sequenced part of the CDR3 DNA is TGTGCCAGCAGCTACAGGAGCAACACAGATACG. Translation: CASSYRSNTDT. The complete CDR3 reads CASSYRSNTDTQYF.

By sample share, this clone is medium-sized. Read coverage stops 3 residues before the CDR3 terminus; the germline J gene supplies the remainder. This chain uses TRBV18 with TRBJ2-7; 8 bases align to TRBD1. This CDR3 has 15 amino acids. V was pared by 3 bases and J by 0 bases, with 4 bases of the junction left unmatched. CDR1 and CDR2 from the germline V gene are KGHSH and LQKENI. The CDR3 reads CASSPGTGLSYEQYF. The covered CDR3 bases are TGTGCCAGCTCACCCGGGACAGGCCTCTCCTACGAG.

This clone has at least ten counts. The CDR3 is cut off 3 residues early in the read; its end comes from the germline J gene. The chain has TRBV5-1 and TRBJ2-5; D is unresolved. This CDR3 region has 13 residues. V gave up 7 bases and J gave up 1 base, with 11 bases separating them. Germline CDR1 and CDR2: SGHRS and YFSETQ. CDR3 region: CASQYTTQETQYF. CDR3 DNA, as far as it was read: TGCGCCAGCCAATACACAACCCAAGAGACC.

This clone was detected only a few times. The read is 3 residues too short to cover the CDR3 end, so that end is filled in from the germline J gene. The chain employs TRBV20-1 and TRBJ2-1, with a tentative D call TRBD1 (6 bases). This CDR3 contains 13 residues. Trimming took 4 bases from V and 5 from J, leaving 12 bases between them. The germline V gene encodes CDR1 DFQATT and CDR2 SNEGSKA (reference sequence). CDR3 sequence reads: CSAKKTGNNEQFF. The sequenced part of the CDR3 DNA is TGCAGTGCTAAGAAAACAGGGAACAATGAG.